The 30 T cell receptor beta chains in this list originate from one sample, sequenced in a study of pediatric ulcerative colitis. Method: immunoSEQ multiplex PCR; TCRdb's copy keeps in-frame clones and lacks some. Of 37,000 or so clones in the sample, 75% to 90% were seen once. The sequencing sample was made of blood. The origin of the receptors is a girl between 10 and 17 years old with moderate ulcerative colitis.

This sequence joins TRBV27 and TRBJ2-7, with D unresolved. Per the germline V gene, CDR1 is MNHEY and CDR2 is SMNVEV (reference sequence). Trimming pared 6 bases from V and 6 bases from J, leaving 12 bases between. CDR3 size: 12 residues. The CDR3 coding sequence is TGTGCCAGCAGCAAATATACTGGCGAGCAGTACTTC. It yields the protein CASSKYTGEQYF.

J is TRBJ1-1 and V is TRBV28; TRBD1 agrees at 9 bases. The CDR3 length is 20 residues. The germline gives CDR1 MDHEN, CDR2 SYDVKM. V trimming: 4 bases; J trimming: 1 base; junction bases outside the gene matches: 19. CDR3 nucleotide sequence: TGTGCCAGCAGTTCCCACTTTGCCGGGACAGGGTTTGTTTGGAACACTGAAGCTTTCTTT. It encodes CASSSHFAGTGFVWNTEAFF.

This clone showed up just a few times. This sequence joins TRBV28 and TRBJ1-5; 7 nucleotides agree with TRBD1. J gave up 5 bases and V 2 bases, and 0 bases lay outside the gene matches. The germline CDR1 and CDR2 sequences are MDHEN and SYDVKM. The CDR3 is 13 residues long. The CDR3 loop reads CASSLTGDQPQHF. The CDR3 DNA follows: TGTGCCAGCAGTTTAACAGGGGATCAGCCCCAGCATTTT. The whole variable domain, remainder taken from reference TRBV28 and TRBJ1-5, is DVKVTQSSRYLVKRTGEKVFLECVQDMDHENMFWYRQDPGLGLRLIYFSYDVKMKEKGDIPEGYSVSREKKERFSLILESASTNQTSMYLCASSLTGDQPQHFGDGTRLSIL.

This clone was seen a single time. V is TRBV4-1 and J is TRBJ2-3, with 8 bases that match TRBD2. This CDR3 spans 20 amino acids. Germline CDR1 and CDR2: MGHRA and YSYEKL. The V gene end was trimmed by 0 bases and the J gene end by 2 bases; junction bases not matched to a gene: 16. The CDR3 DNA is TGCGCCAGCAGCCAAGAAACCTTCTCCAGGGGTAGCGGGAACACAGATACGCAGTATTTT. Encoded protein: CASSQETFSRGSGNTDTQYF.

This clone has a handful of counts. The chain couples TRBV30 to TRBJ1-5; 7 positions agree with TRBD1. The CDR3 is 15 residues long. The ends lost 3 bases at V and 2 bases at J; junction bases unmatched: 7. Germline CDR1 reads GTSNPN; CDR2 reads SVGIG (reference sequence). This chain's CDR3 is CAWSAGGVRNQPQHF. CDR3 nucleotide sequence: TGTGCCTGGAGCGCAGGGGGGGTTCGCAATCAGCCCCAGCATTTT.

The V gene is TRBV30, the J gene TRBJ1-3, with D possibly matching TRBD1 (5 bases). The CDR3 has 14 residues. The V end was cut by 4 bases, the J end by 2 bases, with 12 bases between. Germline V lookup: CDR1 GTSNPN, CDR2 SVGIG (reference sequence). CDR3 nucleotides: TGTGCCTGGACCCGAACAGGCGCTGGAAACACCATATATTTT. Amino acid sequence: CAWTRTGAGNTIYF.

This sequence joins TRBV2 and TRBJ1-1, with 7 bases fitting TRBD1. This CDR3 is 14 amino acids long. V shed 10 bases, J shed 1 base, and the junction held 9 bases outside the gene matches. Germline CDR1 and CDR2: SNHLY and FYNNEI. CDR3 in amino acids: CATTGTVANTEAFF. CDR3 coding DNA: TGTGCCACCACCGGGACAGTGGCGAACACTGAAGCTTTCTTT.

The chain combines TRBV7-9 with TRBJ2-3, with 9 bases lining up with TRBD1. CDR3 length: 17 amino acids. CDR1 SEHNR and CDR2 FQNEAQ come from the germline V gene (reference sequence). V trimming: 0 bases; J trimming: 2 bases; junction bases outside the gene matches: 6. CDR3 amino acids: CASSLARDRAFTDTQYF. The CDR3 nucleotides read TGTGCCAGCAGCTTAGCACGGGACAGGGCCTTCACAGATACGCAGTATTTT.

The CDR3 here is CASSEAGARMNTEAFF. The CDR3 nucleotides are TGTGCCAGCAGTGAAGCGGGGGCGCGGATGAACACTGAAGCTTTCTTT. The V gene is TRBV6-1, the J gene TRBJ1-1, with D maybe TRBD1 (6 bases). The CDR3 loop spans 16 amino acids. CDR1 is MNHNS and CDR2 is SASEGT in the germline V gene. Trimming took 0 bases from V and 0 from J, leaving 11 bases between them.

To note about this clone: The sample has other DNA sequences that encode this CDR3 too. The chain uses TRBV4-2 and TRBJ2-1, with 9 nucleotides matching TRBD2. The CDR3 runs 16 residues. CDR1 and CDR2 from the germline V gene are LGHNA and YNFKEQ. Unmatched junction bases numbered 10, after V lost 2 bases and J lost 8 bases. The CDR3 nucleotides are TGTGCCAGCAGCCAATTATTAGCGGGGGCTGGCGATGAGCAGTTCTTC. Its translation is CASSQLLAGAGDEQFF.

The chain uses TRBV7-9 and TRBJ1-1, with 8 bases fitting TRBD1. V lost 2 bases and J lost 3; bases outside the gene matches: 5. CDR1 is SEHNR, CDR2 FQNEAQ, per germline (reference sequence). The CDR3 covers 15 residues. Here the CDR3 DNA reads TGTGCCAGCAGCTTACGGCAGGGGGCGGACACTGAAGCTTTCTTT. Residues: CASSLRQGADTEAFF.

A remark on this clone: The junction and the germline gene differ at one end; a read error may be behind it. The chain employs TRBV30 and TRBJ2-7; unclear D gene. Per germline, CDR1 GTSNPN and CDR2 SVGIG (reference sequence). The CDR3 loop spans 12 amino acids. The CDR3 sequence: CAWSWFTYEQCF. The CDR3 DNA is TGTGCCTGGAGTTGGTTCACCTACGAGCAGTGCTTC.

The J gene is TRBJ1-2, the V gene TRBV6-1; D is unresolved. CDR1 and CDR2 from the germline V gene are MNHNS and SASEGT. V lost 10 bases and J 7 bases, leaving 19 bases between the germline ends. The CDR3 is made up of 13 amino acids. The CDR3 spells CATLLEGLGGYTF. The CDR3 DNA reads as TGTGCCACTTTGCTTGAGGGATTAGGTGGCTACACCTTC.

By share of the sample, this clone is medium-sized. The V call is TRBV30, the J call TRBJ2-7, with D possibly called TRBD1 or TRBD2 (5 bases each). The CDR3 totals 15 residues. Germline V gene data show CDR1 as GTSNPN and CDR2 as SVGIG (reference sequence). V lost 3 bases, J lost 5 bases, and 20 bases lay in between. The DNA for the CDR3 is TGTGCCTGGAGCGAGCCTGTGTGGGGGAGCCACGAGCAGTACTTC. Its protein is CAWSEPVWGSHEQYF.

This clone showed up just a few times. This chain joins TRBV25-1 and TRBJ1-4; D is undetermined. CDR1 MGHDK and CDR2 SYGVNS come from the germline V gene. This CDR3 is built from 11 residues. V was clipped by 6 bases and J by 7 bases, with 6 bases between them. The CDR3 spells CASSWGEKLFF. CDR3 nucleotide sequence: TGTGCCAGCAGCTGGGGTGAAAAACTGTTTTTT.

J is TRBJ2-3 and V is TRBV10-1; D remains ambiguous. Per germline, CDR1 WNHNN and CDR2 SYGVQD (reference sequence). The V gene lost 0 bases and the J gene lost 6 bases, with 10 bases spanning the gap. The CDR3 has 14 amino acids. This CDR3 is CASSESRLSDTQYF. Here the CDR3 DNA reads TGCGCCAGCAGTGAGTCCAGGCTTTCGGATACGCAGTATTTT.

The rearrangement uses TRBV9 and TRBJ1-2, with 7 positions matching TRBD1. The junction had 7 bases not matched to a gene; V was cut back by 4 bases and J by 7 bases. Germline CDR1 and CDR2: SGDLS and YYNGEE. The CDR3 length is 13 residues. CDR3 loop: CASSSTGVGGYTF. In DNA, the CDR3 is TGTGCCAGCAGCTCTACAGGGGTCGGTGGCTACACCTTC.

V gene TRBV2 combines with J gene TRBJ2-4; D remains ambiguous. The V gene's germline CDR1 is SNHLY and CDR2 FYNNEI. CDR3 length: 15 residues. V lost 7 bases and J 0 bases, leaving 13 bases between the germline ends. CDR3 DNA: TGTGCCAGCAAGTCTCAGGACCTAGCCAAAAACATTCAGTACTTC. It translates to CASKSQDLAKNIQYF.

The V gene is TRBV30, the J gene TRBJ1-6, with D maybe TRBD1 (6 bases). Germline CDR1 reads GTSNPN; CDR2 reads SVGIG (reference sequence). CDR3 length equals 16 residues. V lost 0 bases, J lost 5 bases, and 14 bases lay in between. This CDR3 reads CAWSVRLGAHNSPLHF. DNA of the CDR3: TGTGCCTGGAGTGTACGCTTGGGGGCCCATAATTCACCCCTCCACTTT.

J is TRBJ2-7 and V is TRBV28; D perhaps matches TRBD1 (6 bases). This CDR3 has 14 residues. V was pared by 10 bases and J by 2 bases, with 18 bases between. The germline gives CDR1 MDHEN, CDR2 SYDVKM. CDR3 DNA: TGTGCCATCCGAATTAAACAGGGAACCTACGAGCAGTACTTC. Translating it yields CAIRIKQGTYEQYF.

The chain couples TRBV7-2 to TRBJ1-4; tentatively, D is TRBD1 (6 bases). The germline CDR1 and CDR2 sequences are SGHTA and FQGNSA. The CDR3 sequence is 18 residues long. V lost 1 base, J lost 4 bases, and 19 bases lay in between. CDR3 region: CASSLGPFRDNHNEKLFF. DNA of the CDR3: TGTGCCAGCAGCTTAGGCCCTTTCCGGGACAACCATAATGAAAAACTGTTTTTT.

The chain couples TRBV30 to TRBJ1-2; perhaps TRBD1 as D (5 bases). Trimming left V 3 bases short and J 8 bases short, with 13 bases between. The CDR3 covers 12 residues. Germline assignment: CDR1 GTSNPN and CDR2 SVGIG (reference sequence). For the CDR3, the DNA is TGTGCCTGGAGCTCAGGGCTGTACGGCTACACCTTC. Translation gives CAWSSGLYGYTF.

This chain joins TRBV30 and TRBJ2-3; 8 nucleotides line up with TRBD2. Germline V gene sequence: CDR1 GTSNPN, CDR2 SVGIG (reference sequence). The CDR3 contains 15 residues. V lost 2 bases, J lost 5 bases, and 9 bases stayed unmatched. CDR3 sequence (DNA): TGTGCCTGGAGTAGGTCAGCGGGAGTAGGAGATACGCAGTATTTT. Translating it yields CAWSRSAGVGDTQYF.

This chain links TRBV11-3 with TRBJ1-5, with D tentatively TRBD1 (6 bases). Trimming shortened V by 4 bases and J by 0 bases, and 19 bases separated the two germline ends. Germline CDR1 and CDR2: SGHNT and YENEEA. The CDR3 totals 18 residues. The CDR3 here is CASSWPWTAKNSNQPQHF. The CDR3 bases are TGTGCCAGCAGCTGGCCTTGGACAGCTAAAAATAGCAATCAGCCCCAGCATTTT.

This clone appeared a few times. The CDR3 spells CASSFRGQGGYTF. The CDR3 DNA reads TGTGCCAGCAGCTTCAGGGGGCAGGGTGGCTACACCTTC. The chain links TRBV7-9 to TRBJ1-2; 8 bases align to TRBD1. There are 13 residues in the CDR3. Germline V gene sequence: CDR1 SEHNR, CDR2 FQNEAQ (reference sequence). Trimming at V came to 3 bases and at J to 7 bases, leaving 4 bases not matched to a gene.

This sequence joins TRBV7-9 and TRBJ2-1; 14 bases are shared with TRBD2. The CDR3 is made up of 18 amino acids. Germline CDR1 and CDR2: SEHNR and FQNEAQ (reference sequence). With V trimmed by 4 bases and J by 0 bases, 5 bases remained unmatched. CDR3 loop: CASSSGTSGSGSYNEQFF. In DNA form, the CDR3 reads TGTGCCAGCAGCTCAGGGACTAGCGGGAGTGGCTCCTACAATGAGCAGTTCTTC.

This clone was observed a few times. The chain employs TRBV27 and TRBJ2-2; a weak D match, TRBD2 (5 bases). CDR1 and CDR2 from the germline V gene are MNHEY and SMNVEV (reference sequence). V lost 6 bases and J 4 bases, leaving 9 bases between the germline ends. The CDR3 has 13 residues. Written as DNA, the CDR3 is TGTGCCAGCAGCCTTACTAGCACCGGGGAGCTGTTTTTT. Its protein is CASSLTSTGELFF.

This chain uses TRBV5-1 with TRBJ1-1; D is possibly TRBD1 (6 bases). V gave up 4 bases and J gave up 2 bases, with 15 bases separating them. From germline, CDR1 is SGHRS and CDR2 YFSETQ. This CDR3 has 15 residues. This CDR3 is CASSAKQGLNTEAFF. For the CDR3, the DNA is TGCGCCAGCAGCGCCAAACAGGGACTAAACACTGAAGCTTTCTTT.

The CDR3 region is CASSSGTAAYNEQFF. The DNA for the CDR3 is TGTGCCAGCAGCTCGGGGACAGCGGCCTACAATGAGCAGTTCTTC. The V and J genes are TRBV7-9 and TRBJ2-1; 7 nucleotides agree with TRBD1. CDR3 length: 15 amino acids. V lost 4 bases, J lost 2 bases, and 5 bases stayed unmatched. CDR1 is SEHNR, CDR2 FQNEAQ, per germline (reference sequence).

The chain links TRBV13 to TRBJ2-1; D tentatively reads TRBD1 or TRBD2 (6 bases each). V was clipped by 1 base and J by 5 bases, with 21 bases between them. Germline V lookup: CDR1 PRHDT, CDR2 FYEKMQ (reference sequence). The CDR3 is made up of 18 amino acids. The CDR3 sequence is CASSLVRWSGAGDNEQFF. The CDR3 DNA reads TGTGCCAGCAGCTTAGTACGTTGGTCGGGGGCCGGGGACAATGAGCAGTTCTTC.